Presented here are 25 T cell receptor beta chains from one specimen sequenced in a study of OX40 agonist ivuxolimab in advanced cancers. Measured with immunoSEQ multiplex PCR; TCRdb has only the in-frame clones, and not every one. The sample consists of about 26,000 clones, more than 70% of them appearing once. The sample was CD4+ or CD8+ T cells sorted from blood, taken in a trial of the OX40 agonist ivuxolimab. The receptors shown here come from an adult with an advanced solid tumor such as melanoma, head and neck, liver or kidney cancer.

V and J are TRBV30 and TRBJ2-2; D gene uncertain. From germline, CDR1 is GTSNPN and CDR2 SVGIG (reference sequence). There are 10 residues in the CDR3. V lost 2 bases and J lost 5, with 0 bases in between. The CDR3 region is CAWSTGELFF. CDR3 sequence (DNA): TGTGCCTGGAGTACCGGGGAGCTGTTTTTT.

The rearrangement links TRBV29-1 to TRBJ2-5; 8 positions agree with TRBD2. CDR1 is SQVTM and CDR2 is ANQGSEA in the germline V gene. Trimming took 6 bases from V and 5 from J; bases not matched to a gene: 14. The CDR3 is 15 residues long. The CDR3, as DNA: TGCAGCGTCCTAACCCCGGGAGGGGCGGGGGAGACCCAGTACTTC. Translated: CSVLTPGGAGETQYF. The full variable domain, with the rest looked up from reference TRBV29-1 and TRBJ2-5, is SAVISQKPSRDICQRGTSLTIQCQVDSQVTMMFWYRQQPGQSLTLIATANQGSEATYESGFVIDKFPISRPNLTFSTLTVSNMSPEDSSIYLCSVLTPGGAGETQYFGPGTRLLVL.

This chain links TRBV7-9 with TRBJ2-5; 9 positions agree with TRBD2. V shed 4 bases and J 1 base; nucleotides not matched to a gene: 1. The germline gives CDR1 SEHNR, CDR2 FQNEAQ (reference sequence). This CDR3 has 14 amino acids. The CDR3 nucleotides are TGTGCCAGCAGCTCGACTAGCGGCCAAGAGACCCAGTACTTC. It codes for CASSSTSGQETQYF.

V gene TRBV7-2 combines with J gene TRBJ2-7; D ambiguous. CDR3 size: 15 residues. The germline CDR1 and CDR2 sequences are SGHTA and FQGNSA. Trimming removed 5 bases from V and 9 bases from J, with 23 bases in between. CDR3 sequence reads: CASSATPGSVWGQYF. CDR3 nucleotide sequence: TGTGCCAGCAGCGCCACACCGGGCTCCGTATGGGGGCAGTACTTC.

This chain links TRBV19 with TRBJ1-2, with 7 bases matching TRBD1. The CDR3 length is 17 residues. Per the germline V gene, CDR1 is LNHDA and CDR2 is SQIVND (reference sequence). V dropped 3 bases and J dropped 6; count of bases not matched to a gene: 16. The CDR3 coding sequence is TGTGCCAGTAGTATTTGGGCCCCGACAGGGAAGAGAAATGGCTACACCTTC. Translating gives CASSIWAPTGKRNGYTF.

This clone occurred many times. V is TRBV25-1 and J is TRBJ2-1; 7 bases agree with TRBD1. From germline, CDR1 is MGHDK and CDR2 SYGVNS. J gave up 8 bases and V 6 bases, and 1 base lay outside the gene matches. CDR3 length equals 11 residues. This CDR3 reads CASSQGDEQFF. DNA for the CDR3: TGTGCCAGCAGCCAGGGGGATGAGCAGTTCTTC.

The chain links TRBV6-5 to TRBJ2-1; no clear D. This CDR3 has 14 amino acids. The germline V gene has CDR1 MNHEY and CDR2 SVGAGI. V lost 4 bases and J 3 bases, leaving 10 bases between the germline ends. Here the CDR3 DNA reads TGTGCCAGCAGTTTAGCCCTTGGCTACAATGAGCAGTTCTTC. It translates to CASSLALGYNEQFF.

The chain has TRBV6-9 and TRBJ2-3; D remains unclear. CDR3 length: 14 residues. Looked up from germline, CDR1 is MNHGY and CDR2 is SVAAGI. V was shortened by 3 bases and J by 5 bases, with 12 bases between the two germline ends. The CDR3 DNA reads as TGTGCCAGCAGTTACACAAACGGAAGAGATACGCAGTATTTT. This sequence encodes CASSYTNGRDTQYF.

The chain carries TRBV2 and TRBJ1-5; 12 bases agree with TRBD1. Germline values: CDR1 SNHLY, CDR2 FYNNEI. With 8 bases clipped from V and 0 bases from J, the junction kept 5 bases outside the gene matches. The CDR3 totals 16 residues. CDR3 sequence: CASGTGGHYSNQPQHF. CDR3 DNA sequence: TGTGCCAGCGGGACAGGGGGCCATTATAGCAATCAGCCCCAGCATTTT. The complete variable domain, with remaining parts taken from reference TRBV2 and TRBJ1-5, reads EPEVTQTPSHQVTQMGQEVILRCVPISNHLYFYWYRQILGQKVEFLVSFYNNEISEKSEIFDDQFSVERPDGSNFTLKIRSTKLEDSAMYFCASGTGGHYSNQPQHFGDGTRLSIL.

The CDR3 DNA reads as TGTGCCAGCAGCTTAGGTGGCCTCATGAACACTGAAGCTTTCTTT. Translating gives CASSLGGLMNTEAFF. The chain carries TRBV13 and TRBJ1-1; D not certain. Trimming took off 0 bases at V and 0 bases at J, with 8 bases between the two ends. The CDR3 has 15 amino acids. Germline loops: CDR1 PRHDT, CDR2 FYEKMQ (reference sequence). The full variable domain, completed using reference TRBV13 and TRBJ1-1, is AAGVIQSPRHLIKEKRETATLKCYPIPRHDTVYWYQQGPGQDPQFLISFYEKMQSDKGSIPDRFSAQQFSDYHSELNMSSLELGDSALYFCASSLGGLMNTEAFFGQGTRLTVV.

The rearrangement uses TRBV27 and TRBJ1-1; no clear D gene. Germline CDR1 reads MNHEY; CDR2 reads SMNVEV (reference sequence). The V end lost 0 bases, the J end lost 4 bases, and 6 bases lay between the germline ends. This CDR3 has 13 amino acids. DNA for the CDR3: TGTGCCAGCAGTTTATCGGTGCGCACTGAAGCTTTCTTT. Translating gives CASSLSVRTEAFF.

The V gene is TRBV27, the J gene TRBJ1-1; possibly TRBD1 for D (6 bases). Germline-derived CDR1 and CDR2 are MNHEY and SMNVEV (reference sequence). The V gene lost 2 bases and the J gene lost 4 bases, with 8 bases spanning the gap. This CDR3 has 13 amino acids. The CDR3 DNA reads as TGTGCCAGCAGTTTAGGGGGGGCCACTGAAGCTTTCTTT. Encoded protein: CASSLGGATEAFF.

This clone has just one count. The genes are TRBV4-3 and TRBJ2-7; TRBD1 might be the D (5 bases). CDR1 is LGHNA, CDR2 YSLEER, per germline. CDR3 length equals 13 residues. With 2 bases removed from V and 3 bases from J, the gap between germline ends came to 8 bases. The CDR3, as DNA: TGCGCCAGCAGCCAATCCCAGGGCTACGAGCAGTACTTC. Translated, it gives CASSQSQGYEQYF.

This clone was observed a handful of times. V and J are TRBV9 and TRBJ2-5, with D possibly matching TRBD2 (5 bases). Germline loops: CDR1 SGDLS, CDR2 YYNGEE. V lost 0 bases and J lost 1, with 10 bases in between. The CDR3 contains 15 residues. CDR3 bases: TGTGCCAGCAGCGTAGGAGGGTACAGCCAAGAGACCCAGTACTTC. It codes for CASSVGGYSQETQYF. Variable domain in full (rest from reference TRBV9 and TRBJ2-5): DSGVTQTPKHLITATGQRVTLRCSPRSGDLSVYWYQQSLDQGLQFLIQYYNGEERAKGNILERFSAQQFPDLHSELNLSSLELGDSALYFCASSVGGYSQETQYFGPGTRLLVL.

The V call is TRBV5-1, the J call TRBJ2-3, with 11 bases fitting TRBD2. CDR1 and CDR2 from the germline V gene are SGHRS and YFSETQ. The CDR3 sequence is 19 residues long. V trimming: 0 bases; J trimming: 2 bases; junction bases outside the gene matches: 11. The CDR3 region has the DNA TGCGCCAGCAGCTTGGGATCCGTGAGACTAGCGGGGCTCACAGATACGCAGTATTTT. Residues: CASSLGSVRLAGLTDTQYF.

The rearrangement uses TRBV9 and TRBJ2-1; D uncertain. From germline, CDR1 is SGDLS and CDR2 YYNGEE. The CDR3 runs 16 residues. The ends were cut back, 0 bases at V and 0 bases at J, with 10 bases in the middle. This chain's CDR3 is CASSVGGFSSYNEQFF. The CDR3 DNA follows: TGTGCCAGCAGCGTAGGTGGCTTTAGCTCCTACAATGAGCAGTTCTTC.

The genes are TRBV4-2 and TRBJ2-2; D is unresolved. The germline gives CDR1 LGHNA, CDR2 YNFKEQ. V lost 3 bases, J lost 6 bases, and 2 bases lay in between. CDR3 length: 11 residues. The CDR3 spells CASSHSGELFF. CDR3 in DNA: TGTGCCAGCAGCCACTCCGGGGAGCTGTTTTTT.

This clone was counted a single time. DNA for the CDR3: TGTGCCAGCAGTCCGACCTTTTATGGCTACACCTTC. Translation gives CASSPTFYGYTF. V usage is TRBV28 and J usage is TRBJ1-2; the D is unclear. This CDR3 is 12 amino acids long. The germline V and J ends were trimmed by 5 bases and 5 bases, with 9 bases remaining between them. Germline CDR1 and CDR2: MDHEN and SYDVKM.

The chain has TRBV6-5 and TRBJ2-1; D remains ambiguous. The germline V and J ends were trimmed by 4 bases and 8 bases, with 12 bases remaining between them. Germline loops: CDR1 MNHEY, CDR2 SVGAGI. This CDR3 region has 13 residues. CDR3 in DNA: TGTGCCAGCAGTTTGCCGGAAACCGATGAGCAGTTCTTC. Amino acid sequence: CASSLPETDEQFF.

V usage is TRBV28 and J usage is TRBJ2-7; 9 bases are a match to TRBD1. The CDR3 has 13 amino acids. V dropped 9 bases and J dropped 2; count of bases not matched to a gene: 5. In germline, CDR1 is MDHEN, CDR2 SYDVKM. In DNA form, the CDR3 reads TGTGCCAGGTGGACAGGGGTGCCCTACGAGCAGTACTTC. Its protein product is CARWTGVPYEQYF.

V and J are TRBV11-2 and TRBJ1-3; TRBD1 matches at 9 bases. Per the germline V gene, CDR1 is SGHAT and CDR2 is FQNNGV. The CDR3 totals 18 residues. Trimming cost V 6 bases and J 0 bases; bases outside gene matches: 12. The CDR3 DNA sequence: TGTGCCAGCAGTTTGTCCGGGGGGACAGGGACCTCTGGAAACACCATATATTTT. This gives the protein CASSLSGGTGTSGNTIYF.

This rearrangement joins TRBV19 to TRBJ1-1; no reliable D call. Germline CDR1 LNHDA, CDR2 SQIVND (reference sequence). This CDR3 has 13 amino acids. V was clipped by 1 base and J by 1 base, with 4 bases between them. Here the CDR3 reads CASSIGRNTEAFF. CDR3 nucleotide sequence: TGTGCCAGTAGTATAGGACGGAACACTGAAGCTTTCTTT.

The chain couples TRBV27 to TRBJ2-1; no firm D call. CDR3 length: 11 residues. The ends were cut back, 5 bases at V and 3 bases at J, with 2 bases in the middle. Germline V gene data show CDR1 as MNHEY and CDR2 as SMNVEV (reference sequence). The CDR3 is CASSVYNEQFF. The DNA for the CDR3 is TGTGCCAGCAGTGTCTACAATGAGCAGTTCTTC.

The J gene is TRBJ2-7, the V gene TRBV5-1, with 9 bases lining up with TRBD1. V shed 3 bases and J 2 bases; nucleotides not matched to a gene: 9. CDR3 length: 16 residues. CDR1 SGHRS and CDR2 YFSETQ come from the germline V gene. CDR3 sequence (DNA): TGCGCCAGCAGCTCACACCGGGACAGGGTACCCTACGAGCAGTACTTC. It specifies CASSSHRDRVPYEQYF.

The chain carries TRBV7-2 and TRBJ1-5; no reliable D call. CDR3 size: 14 residues. Trimming shortened V by 0 bases and J by 4 bases, and 7 bases separated the two germline ends. CDR1 SGHTA and CDR2 FQGNSA come from the germline V gene. CDR3 sequence (DNA): TGTGCCAGCAGCTTAGCAGTCAGGAATCAGCCCCAGCATTTT. It is translated as CASSLAVRNQPQHF.